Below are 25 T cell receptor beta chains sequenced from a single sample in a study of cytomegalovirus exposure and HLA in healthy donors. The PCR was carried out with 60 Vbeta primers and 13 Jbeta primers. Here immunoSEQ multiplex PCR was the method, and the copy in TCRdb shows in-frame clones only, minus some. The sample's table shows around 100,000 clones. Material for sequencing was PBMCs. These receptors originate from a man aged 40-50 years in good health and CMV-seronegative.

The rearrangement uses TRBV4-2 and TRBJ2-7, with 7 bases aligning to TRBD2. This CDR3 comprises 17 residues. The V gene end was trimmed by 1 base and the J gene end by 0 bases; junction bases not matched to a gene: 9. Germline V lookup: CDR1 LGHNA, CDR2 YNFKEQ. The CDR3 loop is CASSQGRLAENSYEQYF. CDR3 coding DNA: TGTGCCAGCAGCCAAGGGCGGCTAGCGGAAAACTCCTACGAGCAGTACTTC.

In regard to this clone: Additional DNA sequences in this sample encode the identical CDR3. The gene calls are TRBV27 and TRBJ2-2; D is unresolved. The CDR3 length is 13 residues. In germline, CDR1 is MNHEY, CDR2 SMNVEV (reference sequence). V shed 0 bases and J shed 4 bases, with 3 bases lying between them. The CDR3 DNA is TGTGCCAGCAGTTTATCGAGCACCGGGGAGCTGTTTTTT. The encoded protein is CASSLSSTGELFF.

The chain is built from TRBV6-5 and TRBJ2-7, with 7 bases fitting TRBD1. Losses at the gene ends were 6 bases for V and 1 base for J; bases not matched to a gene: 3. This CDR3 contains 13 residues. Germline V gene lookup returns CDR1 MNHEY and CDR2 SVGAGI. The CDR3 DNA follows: TGTGCCAGCAGGAGACAGGGTTCCTACGAGCAGTACTTC. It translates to CASRRQGSYEQYF.

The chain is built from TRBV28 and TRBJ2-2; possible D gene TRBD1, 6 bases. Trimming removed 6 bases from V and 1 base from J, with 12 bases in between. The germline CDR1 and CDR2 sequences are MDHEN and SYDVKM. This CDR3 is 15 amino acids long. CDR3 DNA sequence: TGTGCCAGCAGACAGGGTCGAGGGAACACCGGGGAGCTGTTTTTT. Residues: CASRQGRGNTGELFF. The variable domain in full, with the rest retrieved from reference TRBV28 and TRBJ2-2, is DVKVTQSSRYLVKRTGEKVFLECVQDMDHENMFWYRQDPGLGLRLIYFSYDVKMKEKGDIPEGYSVSREKKERFSLILESASTNQTSMYLCASRQGRGNTGELFFGEGSRLTVL.

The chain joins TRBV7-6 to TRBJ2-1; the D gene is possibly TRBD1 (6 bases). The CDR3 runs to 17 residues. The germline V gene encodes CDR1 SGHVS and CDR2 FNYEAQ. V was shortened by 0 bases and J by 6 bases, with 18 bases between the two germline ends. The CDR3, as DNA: TGTGCCAGCAGCTTAGCGCTAGGCCCAGAAGGGGGCAATGAGCAGTTCTTC. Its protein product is CASSLALGPEGGNEQFF.

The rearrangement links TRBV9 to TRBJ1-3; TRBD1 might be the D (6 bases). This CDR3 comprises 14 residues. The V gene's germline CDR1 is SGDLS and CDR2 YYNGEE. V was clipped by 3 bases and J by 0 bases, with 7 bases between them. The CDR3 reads CASSADSSGNTIYF. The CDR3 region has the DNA TGTGCCAGCAGCGCGGACAGCTCTGGAAACACCATATATTTT. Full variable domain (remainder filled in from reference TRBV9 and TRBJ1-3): DSGVTQTPKHLITATGQRVTLRCSPRSGDLSVYWYQQSLDQGLQFLIQYYNGEERAKGNILERFSAQQFPDLHSELNLSSLELGDSALYFCASSADSSGNTIYFGEGSWLTVV.

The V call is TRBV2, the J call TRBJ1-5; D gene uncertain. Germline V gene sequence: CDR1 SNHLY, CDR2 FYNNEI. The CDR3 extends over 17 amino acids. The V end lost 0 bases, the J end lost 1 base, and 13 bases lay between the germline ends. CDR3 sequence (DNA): TGTGCCAGCAGTGAAGCGAGACCAGGTACGAGCAATCAGCCCCAGCATTTT. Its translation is CASSEARPGTSNQPQHF.

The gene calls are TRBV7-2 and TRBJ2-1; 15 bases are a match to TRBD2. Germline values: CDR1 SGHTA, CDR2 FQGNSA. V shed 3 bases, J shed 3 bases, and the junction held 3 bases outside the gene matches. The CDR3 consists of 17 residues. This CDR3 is CASSLGLAGGYYNEQFF. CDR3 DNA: TGTGCCAGCAGCTTGGGACTAGCGGGAGGATACTACAATGAGCAGTTCTTC. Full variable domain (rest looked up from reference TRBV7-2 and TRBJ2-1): GAGVSQSPSNKVTEKGKDVELRCDPISGHTALYWYRQSLGQGLEFLIYFQGNSAPDKSGLPSDRFSAERTGGSVSTLTIQRTQQEDSAVYLCASSLGLAGGYYNEQFFGPGTRLTVL.

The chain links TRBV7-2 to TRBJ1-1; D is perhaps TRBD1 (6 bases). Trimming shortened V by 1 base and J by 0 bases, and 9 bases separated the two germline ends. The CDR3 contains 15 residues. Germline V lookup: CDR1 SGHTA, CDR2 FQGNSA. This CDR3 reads CASSLVWGLNTEAFF. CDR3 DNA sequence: TGTGCCAGCAGCTTAGTATGGGGGCTGAACACTGAAGCTTTCTTT.

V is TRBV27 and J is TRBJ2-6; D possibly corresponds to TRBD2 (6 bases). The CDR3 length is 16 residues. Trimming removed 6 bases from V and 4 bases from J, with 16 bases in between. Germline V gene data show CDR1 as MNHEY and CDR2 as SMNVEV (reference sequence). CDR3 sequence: CASSGLGGPGANVLTF. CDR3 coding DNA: TGTGCCAGCAGCGGGTTGGGGGGTCCAGGGGCCAACGTCCTGACTTTC.

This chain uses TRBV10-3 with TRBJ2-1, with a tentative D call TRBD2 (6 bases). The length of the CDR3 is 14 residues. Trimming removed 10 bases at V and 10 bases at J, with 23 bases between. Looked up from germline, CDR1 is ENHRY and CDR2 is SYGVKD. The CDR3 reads CATLTGVSLNEQFF. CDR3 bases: TGTGCCACCCTCACGGGGGTTTCCCTAAACGAGCAGTTCTTC.

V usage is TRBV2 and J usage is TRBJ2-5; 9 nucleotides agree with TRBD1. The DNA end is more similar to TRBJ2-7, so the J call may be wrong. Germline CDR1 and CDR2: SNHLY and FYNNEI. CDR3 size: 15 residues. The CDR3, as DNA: TGTGCCAGCAGTCCGCCCGGGACAGGGTTCAACGAGCAGTACTTC. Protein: CASSPPGTGFNEQYF.

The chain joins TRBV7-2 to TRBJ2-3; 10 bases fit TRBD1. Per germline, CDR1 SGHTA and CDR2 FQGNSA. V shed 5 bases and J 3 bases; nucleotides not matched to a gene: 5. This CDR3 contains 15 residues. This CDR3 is CASSPDRGRTDTQYF. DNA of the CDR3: TGTGCCAGCAGCCCCGACAGGGGGCGGACAGATACGCAGTATTTT.

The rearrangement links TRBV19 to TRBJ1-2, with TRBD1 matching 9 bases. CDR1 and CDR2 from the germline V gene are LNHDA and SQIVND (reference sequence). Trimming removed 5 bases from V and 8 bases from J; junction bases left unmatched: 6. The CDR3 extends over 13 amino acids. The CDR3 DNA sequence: TGTGCCAGTAGTCTGGGACAGGGAAGCGGCTACACCTTC. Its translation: CASSLGQGSGYTF.

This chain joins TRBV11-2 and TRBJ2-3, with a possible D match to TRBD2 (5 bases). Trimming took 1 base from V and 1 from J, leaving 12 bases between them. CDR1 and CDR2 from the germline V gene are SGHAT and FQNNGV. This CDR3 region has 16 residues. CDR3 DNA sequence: TGTGCCAGCAGCTTAGGTCATCGGGGTGGCACAGATACGCAGTATTTT. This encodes CASSLGHRGGTDTQYF.

The CDR3 loop reads CASSSRGQGSFRPYF. The CDR3 DNA is TGTGCCAGCAGTTCCCGGGGACAGGGAAGTTTTAGGCCGTACTTC. The chain recombines TRBV27 with TRBJ2-7; TRBD1 matches 9 bases. This CDR3 is 15 amino acids long. Germline CDR1 and CDR2: MNHEY and SMNVEV (reference sequence). V shed 4 bases, J shed 12 bases, and the junction held 16 bases outside the gene matches.

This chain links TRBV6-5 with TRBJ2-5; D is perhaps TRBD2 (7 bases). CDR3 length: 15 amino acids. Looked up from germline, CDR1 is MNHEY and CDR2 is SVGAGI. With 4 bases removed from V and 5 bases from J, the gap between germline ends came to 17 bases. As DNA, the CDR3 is TGTGCCAGCAGTTGGGGGGGGCGCCCCGGCGAGACCCAGTACTTC. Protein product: CASSWGGRPGETQYF.

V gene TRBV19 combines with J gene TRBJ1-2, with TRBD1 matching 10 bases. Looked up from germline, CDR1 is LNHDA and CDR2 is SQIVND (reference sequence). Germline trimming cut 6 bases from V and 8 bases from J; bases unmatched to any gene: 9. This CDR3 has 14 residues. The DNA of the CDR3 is TGTGCCAGTAGATCGGGACAGGGGAGATACGGCTACACCTTC. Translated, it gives CASRSGQGRYGYTF.

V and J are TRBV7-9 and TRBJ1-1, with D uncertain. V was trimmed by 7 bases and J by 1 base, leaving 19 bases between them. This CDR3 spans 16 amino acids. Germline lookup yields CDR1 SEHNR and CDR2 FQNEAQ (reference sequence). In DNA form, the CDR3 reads TGTGCCAGCACCCCCCAGTACCAGGAGGGGAACACTGAAGCTTTCTTT. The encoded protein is CASTPQYQEGNTEAFF.

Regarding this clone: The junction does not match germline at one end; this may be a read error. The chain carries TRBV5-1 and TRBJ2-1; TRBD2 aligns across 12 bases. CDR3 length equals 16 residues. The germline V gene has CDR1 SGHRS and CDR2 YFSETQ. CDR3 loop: CASTLQTSGRYNEQFF. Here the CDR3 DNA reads TGCGCCAGCACCTTGCAGACTAGCGGGAGATACAATGAGCAGTTCTTC.

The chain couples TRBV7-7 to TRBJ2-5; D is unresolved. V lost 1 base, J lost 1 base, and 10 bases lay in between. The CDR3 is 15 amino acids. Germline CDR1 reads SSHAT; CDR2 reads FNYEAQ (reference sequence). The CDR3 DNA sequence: TGTGCCAGCAGCTTAGGGTTGGCCAGCCAAGAGACCCAGTACTTC. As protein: CASSLGLASQETQYF.

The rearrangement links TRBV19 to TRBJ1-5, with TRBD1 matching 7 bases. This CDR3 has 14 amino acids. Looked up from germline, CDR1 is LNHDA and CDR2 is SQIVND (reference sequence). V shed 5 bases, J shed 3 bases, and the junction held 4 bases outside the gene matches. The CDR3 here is CASSQGVVNQPQHF. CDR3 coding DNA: TGTGCCAGTAGTCAGGGGGTTGTCAATCAGCCCCAGCATTTT.

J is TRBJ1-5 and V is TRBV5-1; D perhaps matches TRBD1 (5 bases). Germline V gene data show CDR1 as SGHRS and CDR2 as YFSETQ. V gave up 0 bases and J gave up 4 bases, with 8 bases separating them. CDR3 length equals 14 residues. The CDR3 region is CASSLDGANQPQHF. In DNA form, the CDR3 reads TGCGCCAGCAGCTTGGATGGGGCAAATCAGCCCCAGCATTTT.

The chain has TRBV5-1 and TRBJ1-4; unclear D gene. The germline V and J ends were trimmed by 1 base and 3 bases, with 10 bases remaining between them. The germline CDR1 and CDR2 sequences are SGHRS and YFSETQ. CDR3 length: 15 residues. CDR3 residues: CASSLTGNSNEKLFF. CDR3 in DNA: TGCGCCAGCAGCTTGACCGGGAATTCTAATGAAAAACTGTTTTTT.

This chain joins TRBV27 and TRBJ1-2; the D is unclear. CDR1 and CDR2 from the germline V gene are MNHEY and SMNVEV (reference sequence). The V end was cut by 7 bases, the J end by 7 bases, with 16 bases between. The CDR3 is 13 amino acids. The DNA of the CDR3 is TGTGCCAGCACCCTAGGCCCCGGGTTTGGCTACACCTTC. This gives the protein CASTLGPGFGYTF.